The clone carrying this TCR beta chain was observed a single time. In the authors' methods: Cell counts per sample came from amplifying reference gene primers. Measured with immunoSEQ multiplex PCR; TCRdb has only the in-frame clones, and not every one. The V and J calls and clone size are taken from that table; D and trimming were inferred from the DNA. The repertoire holds approximately 150,000 clones, with under 90% as singletons. The record originates from a study of blood T cell repertoires in COVID-19. Study information: The samples span acute and convalescent COVID-19 from the United States, Italy and Spain. T cells, B-cell-depleted T cells, or PBMCs provided the cDNA or gDNA that served as material.

Germline V CDR1 and CDR2: LNHDA, SQIVND (reference sequence). Unmatched junction bases numbered 11, after V lost 4 bases and J lost 3 bases. The CDR3 length is 19 residues. This sequence joins TRBV19 and TRBJ2-3, with 15 bases lining up with TRBD2. This receptor was taken from a woman older than 75 with acute or convalescent COVID-19. Sequences were obtained from peripheral blood. DNA for the CDR3: TGTGCCAGTAGTACCGGGGGAGGGACTAGCGGGGGGCTAACAGATACGCAGTATTTT. Translated: CASSTGGGTSGGLTDTQYF.